This record covers a single TCR beta chain. Its matching antigen is unknown. An end of the junction does not agree with germline; a read error may underlie this. Other DNA sequences within the sample encode an identical CDR3. The entry originates in a study of CD4+ T cells in melanoma. Overall study results and limits: A reported correlation linked neoantigen-specific CD4+ T cells to CD8+, macrophage and B cell function. Reportedly, melanoma neoantigen-specific CD4+ T cells showed varied differentiation states.

Assay: immunoSEQ multiplex PCR; the TCRdb copy retains only in-frame clones and omits some. The data show some 21,000 clones, roughly 87% seen once. CDR1 and CDR2 (germline): LNHDA, SQIVND (reference sequence). CDR3 length: 13 amino acids. The receptor comes from a human donor with melanoma. The chain couples TRBV19 to TRBJ2-2; 8 bases fit TRBD1. Source material: cells from a culture (not recorded whether cultured in vitro). CDR3 nucleotides: TGTGCCAGTAGTGGGACAGGAACCGGGGAACTGTTTTTT. Amino acids: CASSGTGTGELFF.